This is a list of T cell receptor beta chains from one sample in a study of blood T cells in healthy people across ages. From the 5' RACE reads, TCRdb called clonotypes with MiXCR, one entry per CDR3 protein. Altogether 1.5 million to 2 million distinct CDR3 sequences are present, over 25% being singletons, with the ten largest covering 7.7%. Sequencing was carried out using blood. Every receptor here comes from a woman between 25 and 40 years old in good health. Both conserved end residues are part of each CDR3. Fields, in order: V gene, D gene, J gene, clone size, CDR3 DNA, CDR3 protein. The D gene is left open where the match is weak. The size field is filled for only some rows; it gives once, few, many or a size class.

>TRBV12-3/TRBV12-4|TRBD2|TRBJ2-1|.
TGTGCCAGCAGCACTAGCGGATACTACAATGAGCAGTTCTTC
CASSTSGYYNEQFF
>TRBV3-1|.|TRBJ2-7|.
TGTGCCAGCAGCCAAGGCAGGGTCTACGAGCAGTACTTC
CASSQGRVYEQYF
>TRBV7-9|.|TRBJ2-5|.
TGTGCCAGCAGCTTAATCCAGGGAGAGACCCAGTACTTC
CASSLIQGETQYF
>TRBV29-1|.|TRBJ2-7|few
TGCAGCGTTGCCAGGGGCCGGGGCGACCAGCAGTACTTC
CSVARGRGDQQYF
>TRBV6-4|.|TRBJ2-7|.
TGTGCCAACAACCTGACCAATGAGCAGTACTTC
CANNLTNEQYF
>TRBV10-3|TRBD1|TRBJ1-1|many
TGTGCCATCAGTGAGTCAAAGGGGGCAGGATCGAACACTGAAGCTTTCTTT
CAISESKGAGSNTEAFF
>TRBV5-1|TRBD1|TRBJ1-1|.
TGCGCCAGCAGCTTGGTCGGACAGGCGAACACTGAAGCTTTCTTT
CASSLVGQANTEAFF
>TRBV10-3|.|TRBJ2-1|many
TGTGCCGTAGGGGGAGTCTCCTACAATGAGCAGTTCTTC
CAVGGVSYNEQFF
>TRBV6-5|.|TRBJ1-2|few
TGTGCCACCAGATCGACTAACTATGGCCACACCTTC
CATRSTNYGHTF
>TRBV7-3|.|TRBJ2-3|few
TGTGCCAGCAGCAGGGACGAGACAGATACGCAGTATTTT
CASSRDETDTQYF
>TRBV5-1|.|TRBJ2-4|.
TGCGCCAGCAAGCAGGCTTCGGGCAAAAACATTCAGTACTTC
CASKQASGKNIQYF
>TRBV27|.|TRBJ1-6|.
TGTGCCAGCAGTTTCGGACCCCGTCTCATCCGGGGCTCCTATAATTCACCCCTCCACTTT
CASSFGPRLIRGSYNSPLHF
>TRBV28|.|TRBJ1-1|few
TGTGCCAGCATCCCTCCCTTGGGTGAAGCTTTCTTT
CASIPPLGEAFF
>TRBV12-3/TRBV12-4|.|TRBJ2-7|many
TGTGCCAGCAGTACGTCCCAGGTCTCCTACGAGCAGTACTTC
CASSTSQVSYEQYF
>TRBV6-6|TRBD1|TRBJ2-7|.
TGTGCCAGCAGTCCTGGAGGGACAGGGGGTCGCTACGAGCAGTACTTC
CASSPGGTGGRYEQYF
>TRBV29-1|TRBD1|TRBJ2-7|many
TGCAGCGTTACCGGGACAGCGGACTACGAGCAGTACTTC
CSVTGTADYEQYF
>TRBV27|TRBD1|TRBJ2-2|.
TGTGCCAGCAGTCTTAGAGGACAGGTTCTTGTCGCCGGGGAGCTGTTTTTT
CASSLRGQVLVAGELFF
>TRBV6-2/TRBV6-3|.|TRBJ2-1|.
TGTGCCAGCAGTTATTTCAGGGACAATGAGCAGTTCTTC
CASSYFRDNEQFF
>TRBV2|TRBD2|TRBJ2-7|few
TGTGCCAGCAGACCCGGGACTAGCGGGGGGGTCTACGAGCAGTACTTC
CASRPGTSGGVYEQYF
>TRBV6-1|TRBD1|TRBJ2-5|.
TGTGCCAGCAGTGACGGACAGGGCGTAGAGACCCAGTACTTC
CASSDGQGVETQYF
>TRBV7-3|TRBD2|TRBJ2-1|.
TGTGCCAGCAGCTTAACGACTAGCGGGGGCGGGGAGCAGTTCTTC
CASSLTTSGGGEQFF
>TRBV2|.|TRBJ2-1|.
TGTGCCAGCAGGGGGGTGGGAGGCCATGAGCAGTTCTTC
CASRGVGGHEQFF
>TRBV20-1|.|TRBJ2-1|.
TGCAGTGCTAGGGAATGGGGCGGGGAGCAGTTCTTC
CSAREWGGEQFF
>TRBV5-5|.|TRBJ2-5|.
TGTGCCAGCAGCTTGGTAGTGGGGGGACAAGAGACCCAGTACTTC
CASSLVVGGQETQYF
>TRBV12-3/TRBV12-4|.|TRBJ2-7|.
TGTGCCAGCAGTTTAGGAGTATCCGGACTCGGGTACCACGAGCAGTACTTC
CASSLGVSGLGYHEQYF
>TRBV7-9|.|TRBJ1-3|.
TGTGCCAGCAGCTTAGTAGCCTCTGGAAACACCATATATTTT
CASSLVASGNTIYF
>TRBV5-1|TRBD2|TRBJ2-4|few
TGCGCCAGCAGCTTGCGTGGGACTAGTGAGCAGTACTTC
CASSLRGTSEQYF
>TRBV29-1|.|TRBJ2-5|many
TGCAGCGTTGTTAGCGGAGGGAGCGGGGAGACCCAGTACTTC
CSVVSGGSGETQYF
>TRBV6-4|TRBD2|TRBJ2-1|few
TGTGCCTGCAGTAGAGATAGCGGGTTTGGGAATGAGCAGTTCTTC
CACSRDSGFGNEQFF
>TRBV6-4|.|TRBJ2-1|few
TGTGCCAGCAGTGAGGCCCCAAACAATGAGCAGTTCTTC
CASSEAPNNEQFF
>TRBV5-1|TRBD1|TRBJ2-1|few
TGCGCCAGCAGCTCTGACGGACAGGGCCACTACAATGAGCAGTTCTTC
CASSSDGQGHYNEQFF
>TRBV20-1|.|TRBJ2-5|many
TGCAGTGCTTCCTTTGGTCCCGAGACCCAGTACTTC
CSASFGPETQYF
>TRBV3-1|TRBD1|TRBJ1-2|.
TGTGCCAGCAGCTCCAGGGGGCTCAATAGAAATGGCTACACCTTC
CASSSRGLNRNGYTF
>TRBV13|.|TRBJ2-7|.
TGTGCCAGCAGCTTAGGCGCGGGGACTGGACGGGAGCAGTACTTC
CASSLGAGTGREQYF
>TRBV15|TRBD2|TRBJ2-7|.
TGTGCCACCAGCCCTAGCGGGACGCCCTACGAGCAGTACTTC
CATSPSGTPYEQYF
>TRBV15|.|TRBJ2-5|.
TGTGCCACCAGCAGAGGGACCGCCGGCCAAGAGACCCAGTACTTC
CATSRGTAGQETQYF
>TRBV5-1|.|TRBJ2-1|many
TGCGCCAGCAGCTTCGGGACGGAGGCCGTCGGTGAGCAGTTCTTC
CASSFGTEAVGEQFF
>TRBV7-3|.|TRBJ2-3|.
TGTGCCAGCAGTTTCGGGCTTCCTAGCACAGATACGCAGTATTTT
CASSFGLPSTDTQYF
>TRBV7-2|.|TRBJ1-5|few
TGTGCCAGCAGCTCCCCGGCAGAGGGTCAGCCCCAGCATTTT
CASSSPAEGQPQHF
>TRBV10-2|.|TRBJ2-5|few
TGCGCCAGCTCAACAGCGGGACAGTGGGAGAAGACCCAGTACTTC
CASSTAGQWEKTQYF
>TRBV7-9|.|TRBJ1-6|.
TGTGCCAGCCAGACAGAGCCACAGAATTCACCCCTCCACTTT
CASQTEPQNSPLHF